These 4 T cell receptor beta chains were all obtained from the same sample, sequenced in a study of blood T cell repertoires in COVID-19. Assay: immunoSEQ multiplex PCR; the TCRdb copy retains only in-frame clones and omits some. The table shows approximately 110,000 clones, with more than 75% occurring only once. The material sequenced was peripheral blood. The receptor source for this set is a human donor in a cohort sampled during active COVID-19.

The rearrangement joins TRBV7-2 to TRBJ2-5, with D maybe TRBD2 (5 bases). CDR3 length: 15 residues. Trimming cost V 3 bases and J 2 bases, with 13 bases left between them. In germline, CDR1 is SGHTA, CDR2 FQGNSA. CDR3 bases: TGTGCCAGCAGCTTTCCAGAGGGTATTCAAGAGACCCAGTACTTC. Encoded protein: CASSFPEGIQETQYF.

The DNA of the CDR3 is TGTGCCAGCAGTTACACCCCCCCGGACAGGGTCCCGTATGGCTACACCTTC. It specifies CASSYTPPDRVPYGYTF. The rearrangement uses TRBV2 and TRBJ1-2; 8 bases map to TRBD1. The CDR3 covers 17 residues. Germline lookup yields CDR1 SNHLY and CDR2 FYNNEI. Trimming took 5 bases from V and 5 from J; bases not matched to a gene: 16.

The genes are TRBV7-9 and TRBJ1-1; 8 nucleotides agree with TRBD1. The CDR3 has 15 amino acids. V gave up 6 bases and J gave up 6 bases; unmatched junction bases: 12. Germline loops: CDR1 SEHNR, CDR2 FQNEAQ (reference sequence). CDR3 nucleotides: TGTGCCAGCAGTTTACAGGACAGGGATTTACCTGAAGCTTTCTTT. It yields the protein CASSLQDRDLPEAFF.

CDR3 sequence reads: CASSLGSVYEQYF. The CDR3 DNA is TGTGCCAGCAGTTTAGGTTCTGTCTACGAGCAGTACTTC. This rearrangement joins TRBV12-3 or TRBV12-4 to TRBJ2-7; D uncertain. V was clipped by 1 base and J by 3 bases, with 7 bases between them. This CDR3 contains 13 residues.